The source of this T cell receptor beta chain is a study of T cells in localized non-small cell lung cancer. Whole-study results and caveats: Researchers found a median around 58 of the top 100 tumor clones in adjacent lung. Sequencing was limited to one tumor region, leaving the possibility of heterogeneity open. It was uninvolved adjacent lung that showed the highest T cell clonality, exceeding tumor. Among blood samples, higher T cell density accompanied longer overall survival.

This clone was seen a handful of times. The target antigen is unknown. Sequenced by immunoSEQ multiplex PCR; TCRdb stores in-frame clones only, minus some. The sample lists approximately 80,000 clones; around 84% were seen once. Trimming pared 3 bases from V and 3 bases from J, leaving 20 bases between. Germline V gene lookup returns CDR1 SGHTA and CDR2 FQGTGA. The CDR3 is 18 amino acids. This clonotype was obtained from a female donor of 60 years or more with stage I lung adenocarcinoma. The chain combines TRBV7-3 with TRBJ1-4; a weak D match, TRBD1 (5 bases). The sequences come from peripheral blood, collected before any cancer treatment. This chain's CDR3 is CASSFAPATGPANEKLFF. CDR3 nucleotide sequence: TGTGCCAGCAGCTTCGCACCGGCGACGGGGCCTGCTAATGAAAAACTGTTTTTT.